These 23 T cell receptor beta chains came from one sample sequenced in a study of neurological immune-mediated disorders. MiXCR, run by TCRdb on the 5' RACE reads, gives a single entry per CDR3 protein. The sample consists of 54,000 or so distinct CDR3 sequences, 3% to 4.5% of them appearing once. Sequenced sample: PBMCs. Receptor source: a man in his 60s with multiple sclerosis.

This clonotype was detected many times. The rearrangement uses TRBV20-1 and TRBJ2-3; D is possibly TRBD2 (6 bases). In germline, CDR1 is DFQATT, CDR2 SNEGSKA (reference sequence). The CDR3 is made up of 17 amino acids. The germline V and J ends were trimmed by 1 base and 1 base, with 18 bases remaining between them. CDR3 sequence reads: CSARASLLRGGTDTQYF. CDR3 nucleotide sequence: TGCAGTGCTAGAGCCTCTCTACTGCGGGGAGGCACAGATACGCAGTATTTT.

In this sample, this clonotype turned up many times. This rearrangement joins TRBV5-1 to TRBJ1-2; D not certain. This CDR3 has 13 residues. The V gene lost 2 bases and the J gene lost 3 bases, with 8 bases spanning the gap. Germline V gene sequence: CDR1 SGHRS, CDR2 YFSETQ. The CDR3 nucleotides are TGCGCCAGCAGCTTAACCCAAGACTATGGCTACACCTTC. Its translation is CASSLTQDYGYTF.

This clonotype occurred many times. This sequence joins TRBV7-2 and TRBJ2-7; a weak D match, TRBD2 (5 bases). Germline CDR1 SGHTA, CDR2 FQGNSA. Deletions cut 1 base from V and 2 bases from J, with 9 bases between. The CDR3 totals 14 residues. CDR3 in DNA: TGTGCCAGCAGCTTAGGAGGGAACACCTACGAGCAGTACTTC. Translating gives CASSLGGNTYEQYF.

This clonotype came up many times. This chain connects TRBV20-1 to TRBJ2-3; no reliable D call. The germline V gene encodes CDR1 DFQATT and CDR2 SNEGSKA (reference sequence). Trimming shortened V by 3 bases and J by 0 bases, and 13 bases separated the two germline ends. The CDR3 is made up of 15 amino acids. The CDR3 loop reads CSASLLGSSTDTQYF. CDR3 sequence (DNA): TGCAGTGCTAGCTTGCTGGGTTCTAGCACAGATACGCAGTATTTT.

This clonotype was observed at least ten times. The genes are TRBV9 and TRBJ1-5; 7 bases agree with TRBD1. V lost 4 bases to trimming and J lost 7 bases; unmatched junction nucleotides: 11. The germline CDR1 and CDR2 sequences are SGDLS and YYNGEE. There are 15 residues in the CDR3. The CDR3 nucleotides are TGTGCCAGCAGCTCCGGGGACAGCCGGGGGCAGCCCCAGCATTTT. It translates to CASSSGDSRGQPQHF.

The sample holds many counts of this clonotype. This chain uses TRBV10-3 with TRBJ2-2; D ambiguous. This CDR3 has 12 amino acids. V was cut by 4 bases and J by 6 bases, with 6 bases left in between. CDR1 is ENHRY and CDR2 is SYGVKD in the germline V gene. CDR3 sequence reads: CAISVPPGELFF. The CDR3 nucleotides are TGTGCCATCAGTGTCCCTCCCGGGGAGCTGTTTTTT.

At least ten counts were recorded for this clonotype. The chain uses TRBV20-1 and TRBJ1-2, with TRBD1 matching over 8 bases. Germline CDR1 reads DFQATT; CDR2 reads SNEGSKA (reference sequence). The CDR3 is 14 amino acids. Trimming at V came to 3 bases and at J to 8 bases, leaving 11 bases not matched to a gene. In DNA form, the CDR3 reads TGCAGTGCTAGTTTGGGACAGGTCTCTTCGGGCTACACCTTC. Its protein is CSASLGQVSSGYTF.

This clonotype was recorded many times. The chain joins TRBV18 to TRBJ1-6; 7 bases agree with TRBD1. Germline CDR1 is KGHSH and CDR2 is LQKENI. CDR3 length: 16 amino acids. With V trimmed by 6 bases and J by 6 bases, 11 bases remained unmatched. The CDR3 DNA reads TGTGCCAGCTCCGACCCCGCGGACAGGTCTAATTCACCCCTCCACTTT. The encoded protein is CASSDPADRSNSPLHF.

This clonotype has just a few counts. The V and J genes are TRBV28 and TRBJ2-3; D uncertain. Germline values: CDR1 MDHEN, CDR2 SYDVKM. CDR3 length equals 16 residues. The V end was cut by 2 bases, the J end by 0 bases, with 12 bases between. Written as DNA, the CDR3 is TGTGCCAGCAGTTTAATCGAGCGATTTAGCACAGATACGCAGTATTTT. Its translation is CASSLIERFSTDTQYF.

This clonotype was found many times. This chain connects TRBV10-3 to TRBJ1-2; D is perhaps TRBD1 (5 bases). There are 13 residues in the CDR3. The ends were cut back, 4 bases at V and 6 bases at J, with 12 bases in the middle. CDR1 ENHRY and CDR2 SYGVKD come from the germline V gene. DNA for the CDR3: TGTGCCATCAGTGCGGGGGTTTCCGATGGCTACACCTTC. Translated, it gives CAISAGVSDGYTF.

The chain couples TRBV7-8 to TRBJ2-7; D may be TRBD1 (7 bases). V lost 4 bases and J lost 3, with 10 bases in between. Germline CDR1 and CDR2: SGHVS and FQNEAQ. This CDR3 is built from 13 residues. In DNA form, the CDR3 reads TGTGCCAGCAGCTGGGGGGACAGCTACGAGCAGTACTTC. Translating gives CASSWGDSYEQYF.

At least ten counts were recorded for this clonotype. This sequence joins TRBV12-3 or TRBV12-4 and TRBJ2-7; 9 positions agree with TRBD1. J lost 0 bases, V lost 5 bases, and 5 bases had no gene match. The CDR3 is made up of 15 amino acids. CDR3 in amino acids: CASSTTGGYSYEQYF. The DNA of the CDR3 is TGTGCCAGCAGTACGACAGGGGGATACTCCTACGAGCAGTACTTC.

This clonotype showed up many times. V and J are TRBV12-3 or TRBV12-4 and TRBJ1-6; 7 bases align to TRBD1. This CDR3 comprises 14 residues. The V and J ends lost 6 bases and 8 bases, in that order; junction bases with no gene match: 7. CDR3 protein: CASSARQGDSPLHF. The DNA of the CDR3 is TGTGCCAGCAGCGCCCGACAGGGAGATTCACCCCTCCACTTT.

There are many counts of this clonotype. This chain uses TRBV5-1 with TRBJ2-3; D assignment may be TRBD1 or TRBD2 (5 bases each). V lost 2 bases to trimming and J lost 0 bases, with 10 bases between them. The CDR3 sequence is 15 residues long. CDR1 SGHRS and CDR2 YFSETQ come from the germline V gene. The CDR3, as DNA: TGCGCCAGCAGCTTAGGGGACCCCAGCACAGATACGCAGTATTTT. Translation: CASSLGDPSTDTQYF.

Ten or more counts support this clonotype. This sequence joins TRBV20-1 and TRBJ2-3; D perhaps matches TRBD2 (6 bases). The CDR3 length is 13 residues. Germline V gives CDR1 DFQATT, CDR2 SNEGSKA (reference sequence). CDR3 coding DNA: TGCAGGCCTGGAGGGAGAAACACAGATACGCAGTATTTT. It codes for CRPGGRNTDTQYF.

This clonotype was detected many times. The chain joins TRBV7-8 to TRBJ2-1; the match to TRBD2 covers 7 bases. CDR1 and CDR2 (germline): SGHVS, FQNEAQ. Trimming removed 5 bases from V and 5 bases from J; junction bases left unmatched: 12. The CDR3 covers 16 residues. As DNA, the CDR3 is TGTGCCAGCAGCGTCCAGACTAGCAGATTAAACAATGAGCAGTTCTTC. Encoded protein: CASSVQTSRLNNEQFF.

This clonotype was picked up many times. This chain connects TRBV5-1 to TRBJ2-1; 11 bases align to TRBD2. This CDR3 is built from 14 residues. Looked up from germline, CDR1 is SGHRS and CDR2 is YFSETQ. J gave up 8 bases and V 4 bases, and 5 bases lay outside the gene matches. DNA of the CDR3: TGCGCCAGCAGCCCTAGCGGGGGGCGCGATGAGCAGTTCTTC. As protein: CASSPSGGRDEQFF.

This clonotype has a count of ten or more. The CDR3 region has the DNA TGTGCCAGCAGCTCGACAGGGGAGACTGAGCAGTTCTTC. It codes for CASSSTGETEQFF. The rearrangement joins TRBV7-3 to TRBJ2-1; 8 bases agree with TRBD1. CDR3 length equals 13 residues. V lost 4 bases and J lost 9; bases outside the gene matches: 5. CDR1 is SGHTA and CDR2 is FQGTGA in the germline V gene.

Ten or more counts support this clonotype. The rearrangement uses TRBV20-1 and TRBJ1-4, with D possibly matching TRBD1 (5 bases). Trimming cost V 3 bases and J 12 bases, with 11 bases left between them. This CDR3 region has 11 residues. Germline V gene data show CDR1 as DFQATT and CDR2 as SNEGSKA (reference sequence). DNA of the CDR3: TGCAGTGCTAGTAGGCAGGGCCAACTGTTTTTT. Its protein is CSASRQGQLFF.

The table lists this clonotype with a few counts. The rearrangement joins TRBV27 to TRBJ2-7; D is possibly TRBD2 (5 bases). With 2 bases removed from V and 6 bases from J, the gap between germline ends came to 11 bases. The CDR3 runs to 13 residues. Germline CDR1 MNHEY, CDR2 SMNVEV (reference sequence). The CDR3 nucleotides read TGTGCCAGCAGTTTAATGAGGGAAAGCGAGCAGTACTTC. It yields the protein CASSLMRESEQYF.

This clonotype has a handful of counts. Because it lacks the conserved phenylalanine or tryptophan at the end, this CDR3 is likely a read error. The V call is TRBV20-1, the J call TRBJ2-4, with 7 bases matching TRBD1. Germline lookup yields CDR1 DFQATT and CDR2 SNEGSKA (reference sequence). V dropped 6 bases and J dropped 2; count of bases not matched to a gene: 10. The CDR3 spans 15 residues. The CDR3 here is CSADRDRGSKNIQYN. DNA for the CDR3: TGCAGTGCGGACCGGGACAGAGGTTCCAAAAACATTCAGTACAAC.

This clonotype was counted ten times or more. This chain joins TRBV6-5 and TRBJ1-2; tentatively, D is TRBD1 (5 bases). This CDR3 is built from 15 residues. Deletions cut 2 bases from V and 5 bases from J, with 15 bases between. Germline V gene lookup returns CDR1 MNHEY and CDR2 SVGAGI. CDR3 in DNA: TGTGCCAGCAGTTACGGCACCCCAGGGAGGTATGGCTACACCTTC. Translated, it gives CASSYGTPGRYGYTF.

This clonotype was recorded at least ten times. The V gene is TRBV24-1, the J gene TRBJ1-2, with unresolved D. Trimming removed 3 bases at V and 3 bases at J, with 13 bases between. This CDR3 is built from 15 residues. Germline assignment: CDR1 KGHDR and CDR2 SFDVKD. CDR3 in DNA: TGTGCCACCAGTGATGCCGGTCAGGCGGACTATGGCTACACCTTC. Its translation is CATSDAGQADYGYTF.